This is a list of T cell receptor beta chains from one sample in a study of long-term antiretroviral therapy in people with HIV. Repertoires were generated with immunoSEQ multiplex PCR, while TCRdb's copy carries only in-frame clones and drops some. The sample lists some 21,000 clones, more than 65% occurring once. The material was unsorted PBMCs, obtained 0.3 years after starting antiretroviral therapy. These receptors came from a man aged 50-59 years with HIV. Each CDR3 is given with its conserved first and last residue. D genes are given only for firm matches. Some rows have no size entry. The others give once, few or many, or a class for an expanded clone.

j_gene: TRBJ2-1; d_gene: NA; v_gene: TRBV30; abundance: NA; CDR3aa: CAWTGAHNEQFF; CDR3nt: TGTGCCTGGACGGGGGCCCACAATGAGCAGTTCTTC
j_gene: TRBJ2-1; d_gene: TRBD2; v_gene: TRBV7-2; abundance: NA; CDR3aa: CASSTTSASYNEQFF; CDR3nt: TGTGCCAGCAGCACGACTAGCGCCTCCTACAATGAGCAGTTCTTC
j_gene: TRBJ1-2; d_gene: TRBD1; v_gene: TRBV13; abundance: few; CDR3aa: CASSFFRGHGGYTF; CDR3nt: TGTGCCAGCAGCTTTTTCAGGGGGCACGGTGGCTACACCTTC
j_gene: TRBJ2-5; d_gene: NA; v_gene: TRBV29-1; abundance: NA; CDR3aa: CSVELGETQYF; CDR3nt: TGCAGCGTTGAACTCGGGGAGACCCAGTACTTC
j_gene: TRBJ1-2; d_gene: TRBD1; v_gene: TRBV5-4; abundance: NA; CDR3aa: CASRPGTGSLYGYTF; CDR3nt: TGTGCCAGCAGGCCCGGGACAGGGAGTCTCTATGGCTACACCTTC
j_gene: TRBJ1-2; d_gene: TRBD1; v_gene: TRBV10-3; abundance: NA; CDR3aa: CAISHGTGGLYGYTF; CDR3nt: TGTGCCATCAGTCACGGGACAGGGGGGCTTTATGGCTACACCTTC
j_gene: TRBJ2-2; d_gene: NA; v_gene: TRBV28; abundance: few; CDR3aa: CASSPWTDNTGELFF; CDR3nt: TGTGCCAGCAGTCCCTGGACAGACAACACCGGGGAGCTGTTTTTT
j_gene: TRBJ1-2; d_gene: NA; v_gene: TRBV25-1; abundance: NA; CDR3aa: CASSEVGTLGYTF; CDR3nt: TGTGCCAGCAGTGAAGTAGGGACCTTGGGCTACACCTTC
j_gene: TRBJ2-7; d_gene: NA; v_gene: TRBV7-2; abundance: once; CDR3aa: CASSLALEREQYF; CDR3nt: TGTGCCAGCAGCTTAGCGCTCGAACGCGAGCAGTACTTC
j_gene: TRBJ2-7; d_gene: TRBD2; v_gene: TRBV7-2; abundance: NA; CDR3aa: CASRLYGGRDSYEQYF; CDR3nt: TGTGCCAGCAGGCTCTACGGCGGGAGGGACTCCTACGAGCAGTACTTC
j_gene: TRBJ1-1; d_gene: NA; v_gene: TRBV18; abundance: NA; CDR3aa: CASSLQGDEAFF; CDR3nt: TGTGCCAGCTCACTTCAGGGAGATGAAGCTTTCTTT